The entry below gives a single T cell receptor beta chain sequence along with its context. These data are taken from a study of blood T cells in healthy people across ages. Donors were healthy Caucasian individuals from Russia aged about 6 to 95. No fewer than 7 million PBMCs went into each sample. Germline lookup yields CDR1 DFQATT and CDR2 SNEGSKA (reference sequence). The CDR3 contains 17 residues. V lost 0 bases and J 3 bases, leaving 19 bases between the germline ends. The authors ran a second PCR of about 6 to 11 cycles using a sample-barcoded 5' primer and a J-beta primer mix. Each CDR3 protein gets one entry after TCRdb re-called the 5' RACE reads with MiXCR. The table has around 1,700,000 distinct CDR3 sequences, 28% seen once.

This sequence joins TRBV20-1 and TRBJ2-3; tentatively, D is TRBD1 or TRBD2 (7 bases each). This TCR was sampled from a woman aged 30 to 39 in good health. The sample comprised blood. CDR3 bases: TGCAGTGCTAGAGATCTGGCGCAGGGGGGGATAACAGATACGCAGTATTTT. This translates into CSARDLAQGGITDTQYF.